The T cell receptor (beta chain) described here comes from a study of CXCR4 blockade with PD-1 therapy in pancreatic cancer. Points from the study as a whole: Convergent selection by common tumor antigens was suggested by nucleotide rearrangement counts. Only TCRbeta chains were sequenced here. Tumor clonality averaged about 0.14 versus 0.05 in healthy blood, not predicting survival.

On this clone: No antigen is known for it.

V lost 6 bases and J 0 bases, leaving 12 bases between the germline ends. This CDR3 has 15 residues. Germline V gene sequence: CDR1 MDHEN, CDR2 SYDVKM. The assay was immunoSEQ multiplex PCR, and TCRdb's table has in-frame clones only and misses some. Of some 16,000 clones in the sample, approximately 68% were seen once. The archived tumor blocks came from patients without neoadjuvant therapy before resection. The source material was tumor tissue. This TCR was recovered from a human donor with pancreatic ductal adenocarcinoma. The chain couples TRBV28 to TRBJ2-1; possible D gene TRBD2, 6 bases. The CDR3 DNA sequence: TGTGCCAGCAGCTCCTGGACTACCTCCTACAATGAGCAGTTCTTC. Its protein product is CASSSWTTSYNEQFF.